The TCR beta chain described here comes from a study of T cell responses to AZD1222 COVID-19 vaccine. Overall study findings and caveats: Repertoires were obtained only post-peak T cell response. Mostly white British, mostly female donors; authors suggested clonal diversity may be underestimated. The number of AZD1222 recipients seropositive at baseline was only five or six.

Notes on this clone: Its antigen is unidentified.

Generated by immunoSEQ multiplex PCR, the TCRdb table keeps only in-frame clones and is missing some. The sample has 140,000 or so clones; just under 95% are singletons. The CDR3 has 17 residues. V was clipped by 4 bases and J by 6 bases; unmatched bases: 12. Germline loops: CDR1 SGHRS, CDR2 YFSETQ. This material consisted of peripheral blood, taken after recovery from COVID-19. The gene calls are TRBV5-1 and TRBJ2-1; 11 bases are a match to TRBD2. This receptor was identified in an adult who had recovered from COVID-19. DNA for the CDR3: TGCGCCAGCAGCACACCGATCGGGACTAGCGGATCCAATGAGCAGTTCTTC. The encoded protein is CASSTPIGTSGSNEQFF.